The text below deals with one T cell receptor beta chain. Its target is unknown. These data are taken from a study of Ad26.COV2.S vaccination and SARS-CoV-2 variants. Findings and caveats of the study: Non-spike TCR breadth was similar in vaccine and placebo recipients. Once vaccination had occurred, spike-specific CD8+ and CD4+ T cell responses reportedly showed substantial breadth.

The CDR3 length is 11 residues. V shed 4 bases and J shed 10 bases, with 8 bases lying between them. The germline V gene encodes CDR1 SGDLS and CDR2 YYNGEE. Profiling relied on immunoSEQ multiplex PCR, and the TCRdb table lists in-frame clones only, not all of them. The profile covers 85,000 to 95,000 clones, with approximately 81% appearing a single time and about 16% taken by the ten largest. This sequence joins TRBV9 and TRBJ2-2; no reliable D call. This clonotype was obtained from a human donor who had recovered from COVID-19. Sequences were derived from peripheral blood, sampled after recovery from COVID-19. DNA of the CDR3: TGTGCCAGCAGCCCAGGCGAGGAGCTGTTTTTT. Its translation is CASSPGEELFF.